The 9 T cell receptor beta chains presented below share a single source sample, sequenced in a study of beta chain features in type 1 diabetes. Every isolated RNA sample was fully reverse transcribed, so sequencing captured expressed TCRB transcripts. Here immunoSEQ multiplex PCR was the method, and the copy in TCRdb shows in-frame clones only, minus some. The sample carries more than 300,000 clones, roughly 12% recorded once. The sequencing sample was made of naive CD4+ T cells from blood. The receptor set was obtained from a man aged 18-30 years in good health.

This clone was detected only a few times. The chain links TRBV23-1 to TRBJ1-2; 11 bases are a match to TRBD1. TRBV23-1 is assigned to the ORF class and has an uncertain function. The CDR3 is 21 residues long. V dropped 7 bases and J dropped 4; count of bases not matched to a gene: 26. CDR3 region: CASNNSKPGQGVRMVVYGYTF. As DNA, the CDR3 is TGCGCCAGCAATAACAGCAAGCCGGGACAGGGGGTAAGAATGGTAGTCTATGGCTACACCTTC.

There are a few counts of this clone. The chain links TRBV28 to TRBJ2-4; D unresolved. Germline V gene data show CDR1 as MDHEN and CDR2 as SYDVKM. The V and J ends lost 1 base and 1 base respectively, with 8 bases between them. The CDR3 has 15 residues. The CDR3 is CASSLLSNAKNIQYF. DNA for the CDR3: TGTGCCAGCAGTTTATTGAGCAACGCCAAAAACATTCAGTACTTC.

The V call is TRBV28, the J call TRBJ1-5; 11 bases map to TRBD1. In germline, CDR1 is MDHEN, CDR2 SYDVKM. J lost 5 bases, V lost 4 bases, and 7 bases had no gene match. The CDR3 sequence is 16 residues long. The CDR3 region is CASSSPGQGDHQPQHF. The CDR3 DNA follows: TGTGCCAGCAGTTCGCCGGGACAGGGGGATCATCAGCCCCAGCATTTT.

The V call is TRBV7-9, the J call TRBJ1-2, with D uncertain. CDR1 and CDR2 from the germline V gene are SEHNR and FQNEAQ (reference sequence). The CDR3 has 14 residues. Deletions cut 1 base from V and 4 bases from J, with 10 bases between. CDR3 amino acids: CASSLEVQFYGYTF. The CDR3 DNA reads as TGTGCCAGCAGCTTAGAAGTACAGTTCTATGGCTACACCTTC.

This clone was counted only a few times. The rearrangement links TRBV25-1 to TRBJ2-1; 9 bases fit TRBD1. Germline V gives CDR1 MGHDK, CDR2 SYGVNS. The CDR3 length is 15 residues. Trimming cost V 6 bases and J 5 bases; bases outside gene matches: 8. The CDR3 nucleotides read TGTGCCAGCAGCCAAGGACAGGGGAGCCACAATGAGCAGTTCTTC. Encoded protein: CASSQGQGSHNEQFF. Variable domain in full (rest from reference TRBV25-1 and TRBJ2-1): EADIYQTPRYLVIGTGKKITLECSQTMGHDKMYWYQQDPGMELHLIHYSYGVNSTEKGDLSSESTVSRIRTEHFPLTLESARPSHTSQYLCASSQGQGSHNEQFFGPGTRLTVL.

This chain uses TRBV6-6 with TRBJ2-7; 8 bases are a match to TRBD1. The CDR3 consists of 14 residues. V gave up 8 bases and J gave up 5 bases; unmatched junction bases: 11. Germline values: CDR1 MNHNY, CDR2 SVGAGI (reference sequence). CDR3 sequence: CASGFDRGYHEQYF. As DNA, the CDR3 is TGTGCCAGCGGATTCGACAGGGGATACCACGAGCAGTACTTC.

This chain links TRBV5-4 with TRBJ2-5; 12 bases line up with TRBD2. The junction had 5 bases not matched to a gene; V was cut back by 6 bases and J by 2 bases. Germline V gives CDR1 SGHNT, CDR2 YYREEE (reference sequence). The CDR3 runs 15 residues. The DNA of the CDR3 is TGTGCCAGCAACACCGGACTAGCGGGGCAAGAGACCCAGTACTTC. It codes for CASNTGLAGQETQYF.

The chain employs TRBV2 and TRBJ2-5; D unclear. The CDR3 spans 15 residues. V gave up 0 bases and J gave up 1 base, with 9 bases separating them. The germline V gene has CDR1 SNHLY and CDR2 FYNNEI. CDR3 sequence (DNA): TGTGCCAGCAGTGAAGCGACACACGGCCAAGAGACCCAGTACTTC. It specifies CASSEATHGQETQYF. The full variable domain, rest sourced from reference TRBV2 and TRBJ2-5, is EPEVTQTPSHQVTQMGQEVILRCVPISNHLYFYWYRQILGQKVEFLVSFYNNEISEKSEIFDDQFSVERPDGSNFTLKIRSTKLEDSAMYFCASSEATHGQETQYFGPGTRLLVL.

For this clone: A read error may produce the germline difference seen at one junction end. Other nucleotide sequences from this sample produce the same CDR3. CDR3 residues: CASSASRYTGELFF. CDR3 DNA sequence: TGCGCCAGCAGCGCCTCGCGTTACACCGGGGAGCTATTTTTT. This rearrangement joins TRBV5-1 to TRBJ2-2; D perhaps matches TRBD2 (5 bases). In germline, CDR1 is SGHRS, CDR2 YFSETQ. There are 14 residues in the CDR3.